This TCR beta chain was documented in a study of STAT5B mutations in CD4+ large granular lymphocyte leukemia. Study information: Among healthy donors, a particular HLA allele went with more CDR3 'QG' motifs. Whole-study results and caveats: No patients shared main leukemic clonotypes, though 20% to 25% appeared at low frequency elsewhere. Top patient clones used TRBV06 genes more often: 8/27 versus 2/35 in controls.

Some clones are missing from TCRdb's copy, which holds only in-frame ones; the method was immunoSEQ multiplex PCR. Of about 30,000 clones detected, more than 75% appear once; the ten largest clones hold roughly 2%. CDR1 is KGHSH and CDR2 is LQKENI in the germline V gene. With 3 bases removed from V and 2 bases from J, the gap between germline ends came to 16 bases. The CDR3 extends over 17 amino acids. As for this clone: No antigen is known for it.

The V and J genes are TRBV18 and TRBJ2-2; a possible D gene is TRBD2 (5 bases). The receptor was isolated from a human donor in good health. The sample consisted of CD4+ T cells from blood buffy coats. CDR3 sequence reads: CASSPRPVGANTGELFF. CDR3 nucleotide sequence: TGTGCCAGCTCACCTAGGCCAGTGGGAGCAAACACCGGGGAGCTGTTTTTT. Full variable domain (outside the CDR3, taken from reference TRBV18 and TRBJ2-2): NAGVMQNPRHLVRRRGQEARLRCSPMKGHSHVYWYRQLPEEGLKFMVYLQKENIIDESGMPKERFSAEFPKEGPSILRIQQVVRGDSAAYFCASSPRPVGANTGELFFGEGSRLTVL.